Described below is a single T cell receptor beta chain sequence and its context. The target antigen is unknown. The CDR3 is 13 residues long. Germline CDR1 reads LNHDA; CDR2 reads SQIVND (reference sequence). Trimming stripped 0 bases from V and 12 bases from J, with 15 bases between. Using immunoSEQ multiplex PCR, the repertoire was profiled, and TCRdb retains in-frame clones only, with some absent. The top ten clones hold 16% of a sample with 95,000 to 100,000 clones, roughly nine tenths of them seen once. The sample is drawn from a study of T cell responses to AZD1222 COVID-19 vaccine. General observations from the study: Vaccine-associated CD4 TCRs ranged over spike, dominating at 160-218 and 743-854.

The rearrangement uses TRBV19 and TRBJ2-7; no clear D. The clonotype comes from an adult in good health. The input for sequencing was peripheral blood, taken on day 0 of AZD1222 vaccination. The CDR3 bases are TGTGCCAGTAGTATAGATCTCGGCCAGGTAAGGTACTTC. This codes for CASSIDLGQVRYF.